Included here is one TCR beta chain sequence, with context. As yet, its antigen is unknown. This CDR3 contains 13 residues. The germline V gene encodes CDR1 SGHTA and CDR2 FQGTGA. Deletions cut 1 base from V and 1 base from J, with 3 bases between. These data come from a study of CD8 T cells in Susac syndrome. Regarding the study as a whole: The study's TCR sequencing and HLA analysis drew on a certain number of individuals. That number was acknowledged as relatively small.

RNA, at 0.5 to 1 ug, was reverse transcribed with random hexamers. Amplification of TCR beta CDR3 was carried out by immunoSEQ multiplex PCR, which covered 54 Vbeta and 13 Jbeta segments. One entry per CDR3 protein results from TCRdb running MiXCR on the immunoSEQ multiplex PCR reads. In the table there are roughly 180,000 distinct CDR3 sequences, around 95% of which are singletons. Source material: CD4+ T cells from PBMCs. V gene TRBV7-3 combines with J gene TRBJ2-3, with D uncertain. The receptor was derived from a human donor in good health. DNA of the CDR3: TGTGCCAGCAGCTTAAAGCGCACAGATACGCAGTATTTT. Protein product: CASSLKRTDTQYF.